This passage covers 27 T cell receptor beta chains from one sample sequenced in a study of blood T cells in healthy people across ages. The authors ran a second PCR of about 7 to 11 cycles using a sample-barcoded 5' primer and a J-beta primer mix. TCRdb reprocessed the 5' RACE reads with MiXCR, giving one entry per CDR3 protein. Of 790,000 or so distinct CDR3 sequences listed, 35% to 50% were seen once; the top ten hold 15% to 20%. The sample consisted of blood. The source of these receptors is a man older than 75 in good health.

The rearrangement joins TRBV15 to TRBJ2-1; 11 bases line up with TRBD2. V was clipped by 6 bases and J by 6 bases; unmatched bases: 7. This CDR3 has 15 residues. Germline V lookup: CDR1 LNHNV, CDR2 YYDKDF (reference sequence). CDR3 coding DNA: TGTGCCACCAGTAGCACTAGCGGGAGTCCCAATGAGCAGTTCTTC. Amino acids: CATSSTSGSPNEQFF.

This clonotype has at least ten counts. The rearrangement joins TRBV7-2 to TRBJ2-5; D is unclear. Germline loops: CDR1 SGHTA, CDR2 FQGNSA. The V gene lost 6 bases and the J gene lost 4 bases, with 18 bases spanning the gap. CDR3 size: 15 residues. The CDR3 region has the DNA TGTGCCAGCAGTTACGATCCCGGGTCTCTAGAGACCCAGTACTTC. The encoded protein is CASSYDPGSLETQYF.

The CDR3 is CASSPPNRDRAHEQYF. The CDR3 region has the DNA TGTGCCAGCTCACCACCGAACCGGGACAGGGCGCACGAGCAGTACTTC. The rearrangement uses TRBV18 and TRBJ2-4; 9 bases line up with TRBD1. The J call may be faulty, since TRBJ2-7 better matches the DNA end. There are 16 residues in the CDR3. The germline V gene encodes CDR1 KGHSH and CDR2 LQKENI.

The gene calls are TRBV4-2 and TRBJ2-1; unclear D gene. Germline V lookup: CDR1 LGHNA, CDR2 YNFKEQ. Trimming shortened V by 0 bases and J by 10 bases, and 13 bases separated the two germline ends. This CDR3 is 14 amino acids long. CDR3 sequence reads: CASSQDQMAWEQFF. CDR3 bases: TGTGCCAGCAGCCAAGATCAAATGGCTTGGGAGCAGTTCTTC.

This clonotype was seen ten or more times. This chain's CDR3 is CASSLALGSGYTF. For the CDR3, the DNA is TGCGCCAGCAGCTTGGCCCTCGGATCCGGCTACACCTTC. The chain has TRBV5-1 and TRBJ1-2; D ambiguous. V lost 0 bases, J lost 8 bases, and 11 bases lay in between. The CDR3 has 13 residues. Germline CDR1 SGHRS, CDR2 YFSETQ.

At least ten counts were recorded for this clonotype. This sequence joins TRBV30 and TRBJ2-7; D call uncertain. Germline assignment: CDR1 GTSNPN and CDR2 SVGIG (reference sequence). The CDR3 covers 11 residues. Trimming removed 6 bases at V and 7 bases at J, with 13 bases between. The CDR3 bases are TGTGCCTGCATACGTCTAGGAGAGCAGTACTTC. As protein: CACIRLGEQYF.

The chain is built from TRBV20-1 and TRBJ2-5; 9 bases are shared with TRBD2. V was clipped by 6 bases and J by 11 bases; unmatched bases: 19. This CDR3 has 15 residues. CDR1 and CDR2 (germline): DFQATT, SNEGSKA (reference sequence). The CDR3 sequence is CSALLGAGGVNEQYF. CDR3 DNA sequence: TGCAGTGCCCTTTTGGGAGCGGGAGGTGTTAATGAGCAGTACTTC.

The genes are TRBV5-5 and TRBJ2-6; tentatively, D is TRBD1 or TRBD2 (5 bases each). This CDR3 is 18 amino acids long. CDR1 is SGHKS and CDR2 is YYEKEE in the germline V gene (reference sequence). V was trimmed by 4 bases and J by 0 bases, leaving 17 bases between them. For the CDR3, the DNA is TGTGCCAGCAGCATCCGGGACCCGTCGAGCTCTGGGGCCAACGTCCTGACTTTC. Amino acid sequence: CASSIRDPSSSGANVLTF.

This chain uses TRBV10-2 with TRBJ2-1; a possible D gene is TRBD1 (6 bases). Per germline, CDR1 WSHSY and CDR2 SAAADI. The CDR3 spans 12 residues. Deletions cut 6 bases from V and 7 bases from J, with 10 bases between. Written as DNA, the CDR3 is TGCGCCAGCAGAGATACAGGGAATGAGCAGTTCTTC. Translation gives CASRDTGNEQFF.

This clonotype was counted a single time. The CDR3: CSVEVRQGLQFF. The CDR3 DNA reads as TGCAGCGTTGAAGTAAGACAGGGGTTGCAGTTCTTC. This chain connects TRBV29-1 to TRBJ2-1; 8 bases agree with TRBD1. The CDR3 is 12 amino acids. The V and J ends lost 1 base and 12 bases, in that order; junction bases with no gene match: 5. From germline, CDR1 is SQVTM and CDR2 ANQGSEA.

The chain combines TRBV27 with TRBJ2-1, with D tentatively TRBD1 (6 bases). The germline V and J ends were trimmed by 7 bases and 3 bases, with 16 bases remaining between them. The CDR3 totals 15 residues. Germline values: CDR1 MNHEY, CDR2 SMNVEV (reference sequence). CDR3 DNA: TGTGCCAGCACCCTTCGACAGGACAGCTACAATGAGCAGTTCTTC. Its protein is CASTLRQDSYNEQFF.

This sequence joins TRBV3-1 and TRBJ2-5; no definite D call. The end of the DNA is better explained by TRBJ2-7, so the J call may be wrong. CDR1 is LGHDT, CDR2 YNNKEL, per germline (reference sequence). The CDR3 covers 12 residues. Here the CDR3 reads CASSHGNYEQYF. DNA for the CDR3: TGTGCCAGCAGCCATGGGAACTACGAGCAGTACTTC.

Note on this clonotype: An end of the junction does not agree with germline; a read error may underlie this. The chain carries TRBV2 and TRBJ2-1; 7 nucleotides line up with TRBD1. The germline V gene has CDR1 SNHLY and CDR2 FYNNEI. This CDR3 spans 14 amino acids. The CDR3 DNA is TGTGCCAGCAGTCAAGCCGGGACAGCTTTTAAGCAGTTCTTC. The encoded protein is CASSQAGTAFKQFF.

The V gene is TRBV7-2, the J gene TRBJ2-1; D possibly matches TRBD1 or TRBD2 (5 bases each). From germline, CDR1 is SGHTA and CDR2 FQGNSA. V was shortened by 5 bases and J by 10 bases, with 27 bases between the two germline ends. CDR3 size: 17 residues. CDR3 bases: TGTGCCAGCAGCCCTCAAACCGGGACCGGGCTTGGTAAGGAGCAGTTCTTC. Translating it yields CASSPQTGTGLGKEQFF.

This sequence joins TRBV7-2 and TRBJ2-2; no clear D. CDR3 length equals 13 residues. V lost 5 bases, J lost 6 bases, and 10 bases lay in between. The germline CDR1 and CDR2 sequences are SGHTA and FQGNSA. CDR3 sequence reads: CASSPLSAGELFF. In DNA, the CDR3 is TGTGCCAGCAGCCCGTTGAGCGCCGGGGAGCTGTTTTTT.

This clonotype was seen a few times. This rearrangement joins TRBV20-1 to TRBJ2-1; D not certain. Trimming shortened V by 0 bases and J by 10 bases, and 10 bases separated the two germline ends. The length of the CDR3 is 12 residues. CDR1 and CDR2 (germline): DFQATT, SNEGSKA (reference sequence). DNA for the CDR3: TGCAGTGCTAGAGATATGAGGCGCGAGCAGTTCTTC. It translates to CSARDMRREQFF.

As DNA, the CDR3 is TGTGCCAGCAGCCAACCCGACAGCATGCCGGTCACAGATACGCAGTATTTT. Translating it yields CASSQPDSMPVTDTQYF. This chain joins TRBV3-1 and TRBJ2-3; tentatively, D is TRBD1 (5 bases). Germline V gene lookup returns CDR1 LGHDT and CDR2 YNNKEL (reference sequence). The CDR3 has 17 amino acids. V lost 2 bases to trimming and J lost 2 bases, with 17 bases between them.

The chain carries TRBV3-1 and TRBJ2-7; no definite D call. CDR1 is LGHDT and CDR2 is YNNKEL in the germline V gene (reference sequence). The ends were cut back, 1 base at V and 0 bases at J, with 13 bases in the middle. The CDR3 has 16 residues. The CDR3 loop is CASSQVPRPLSYEQYF. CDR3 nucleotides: TGTGCCAGCAGCCAAGTTCCCCGGCCACTCTCCTACGAGCAGTACTTC.

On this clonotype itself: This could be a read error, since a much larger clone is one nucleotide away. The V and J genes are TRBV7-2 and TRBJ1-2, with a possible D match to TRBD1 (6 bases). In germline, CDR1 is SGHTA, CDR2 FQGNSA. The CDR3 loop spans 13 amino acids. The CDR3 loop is CAGSLGGAHGYTF. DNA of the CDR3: TGTGCCGGCAGCTTAGGGGGGGCGCATGGCTACACCTTC.

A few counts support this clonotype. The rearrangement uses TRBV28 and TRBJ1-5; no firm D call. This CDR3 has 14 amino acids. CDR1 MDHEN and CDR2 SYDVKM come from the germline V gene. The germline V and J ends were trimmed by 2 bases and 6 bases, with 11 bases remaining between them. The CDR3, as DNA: TGTGCCAGCAGTTTACAGTCGGGGTTTCAGCCCCAGCATTTT. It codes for CASSLQSGFQPQHF. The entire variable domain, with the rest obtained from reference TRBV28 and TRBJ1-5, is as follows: DVKVTQSSRYLVKRTGEKVFLECVQDMDHENMFWYRQDPGLGLRLIYFSYDVKMKEKGDIPEGYSVSREKKERFSLILESASTNQTSMYLCASSLQSGFQPQHFGDGTRLSIL.

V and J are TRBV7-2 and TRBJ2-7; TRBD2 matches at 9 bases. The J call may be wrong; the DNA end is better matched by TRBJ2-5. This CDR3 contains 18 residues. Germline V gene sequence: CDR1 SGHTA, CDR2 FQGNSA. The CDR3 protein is CTSSPSGTSCPQGGTQYF. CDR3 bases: TGTACCAGCAGCCCCTCCGGGACTAGCTGTCCGCAAGGGGGGACCCAGTACTTC.

The CDR3 DNA follows: TGTGCCAGCAGCCCCCAAGGACTAGCGGGAGATAATGAGCAGTTCTTC. Its protein is CASSPQGLAGDNEQFF. The rearrangement joins TRBV5-6 to TRBJ2-1; 13 bases align to TRBD2. Trimming removed 4 bases from V and 7 bases from J; junction bases left unmatched: 8. CDR1 and CDR2 (germline): SGHDT, YYEEEE. The CDR3 length is 16 residues.

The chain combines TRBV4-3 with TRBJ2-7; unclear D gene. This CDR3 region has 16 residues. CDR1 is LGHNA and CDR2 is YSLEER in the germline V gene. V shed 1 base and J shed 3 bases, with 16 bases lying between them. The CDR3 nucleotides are TGCGCCAGCAGCCAAGTAGCCCCAGCCAGTTACTACGAGCAGTACTTC. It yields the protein CASSQVAPASYYEQYF.

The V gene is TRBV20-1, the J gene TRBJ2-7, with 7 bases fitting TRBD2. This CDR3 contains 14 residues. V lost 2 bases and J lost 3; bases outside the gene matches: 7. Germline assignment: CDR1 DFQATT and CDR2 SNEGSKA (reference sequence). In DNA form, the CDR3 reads TGCAGTGCTAGACCTCCTAGCGGCGGCTACGAGCAGTACTTC. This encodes CSARPPSGGYEQYF.

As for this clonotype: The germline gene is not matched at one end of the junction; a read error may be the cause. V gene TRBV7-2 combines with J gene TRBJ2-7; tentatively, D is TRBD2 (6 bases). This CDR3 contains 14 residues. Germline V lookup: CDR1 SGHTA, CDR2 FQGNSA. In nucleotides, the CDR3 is TGTGCCGGCAGCCCCCCGGGACTGTCCTACGAGCAGTACTTC. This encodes CAGSPPGLSYEQYF.

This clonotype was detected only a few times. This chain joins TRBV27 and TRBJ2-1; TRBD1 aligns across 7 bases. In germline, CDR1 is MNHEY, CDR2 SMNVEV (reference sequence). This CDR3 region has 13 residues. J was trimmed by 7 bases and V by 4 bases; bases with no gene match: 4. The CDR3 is CASSSTGLNEQFF. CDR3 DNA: TGTGCCAGCAGTTCGACAGGGCTGAATGAGCAGTTCTTC.

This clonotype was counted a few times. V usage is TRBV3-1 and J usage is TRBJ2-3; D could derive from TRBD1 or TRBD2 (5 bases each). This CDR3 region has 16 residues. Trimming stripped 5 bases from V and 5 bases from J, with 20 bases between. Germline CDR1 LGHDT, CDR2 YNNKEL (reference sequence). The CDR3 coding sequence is TGTGCCAGCAGCTCCTACCTGAAGGGTGGGGGAGATACGCAGTATTTT. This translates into CASSSYLKGGGDTQYF.